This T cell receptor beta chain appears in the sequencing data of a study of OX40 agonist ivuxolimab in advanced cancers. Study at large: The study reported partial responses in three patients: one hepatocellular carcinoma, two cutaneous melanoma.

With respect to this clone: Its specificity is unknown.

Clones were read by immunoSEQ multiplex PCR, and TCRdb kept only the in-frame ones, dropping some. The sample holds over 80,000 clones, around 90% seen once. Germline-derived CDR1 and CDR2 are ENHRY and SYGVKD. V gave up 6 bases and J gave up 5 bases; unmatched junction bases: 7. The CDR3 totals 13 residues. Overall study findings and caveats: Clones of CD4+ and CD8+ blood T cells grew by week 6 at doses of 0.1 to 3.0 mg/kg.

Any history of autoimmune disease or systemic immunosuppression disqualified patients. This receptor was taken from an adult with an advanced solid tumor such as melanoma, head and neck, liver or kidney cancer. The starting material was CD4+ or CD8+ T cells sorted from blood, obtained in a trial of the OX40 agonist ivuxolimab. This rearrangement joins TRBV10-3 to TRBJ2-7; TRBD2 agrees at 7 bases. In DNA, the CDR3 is TGTGCCATCAGAGGCGGGAGTATTGACGAGCAGTACTTC. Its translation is CAIRGGSIDEQYF.